A single sample gave rise to the 24 T cell receptor beta chains below, sequenced in a study of shared T cell receptors in the human thymus. Data came from immunoSEQ multiplex PCR; TCRdb stores just in-frame clones and leaves some out. Altogether hundreds of thousands of clones are present, about four fifths being singletons, with the ten largest covering more than 0.01%. The sample was also linked to a second study, of human thymus T cells.

Sequenced sample: thymocytes. These receptors were taken from a boy younger than two with a congenital heart defect.

This clone was counted a few times. This chain links TRBV19 with TRBJ1-4, with D perhaps matching TRBD1 (6 bases). Trimming took off 4 bases at V and 3 bases at J, with 9 bases between the two ends. The CDR3 length is 14 residues. Germline loops: CDR1 LNHDA, CDR2 SQIVND (reference sequence). The CDR3 sequence: CASSRQEPNEKLFF. The CDR3, as DNA: TGTGCCAGTAGTAGACAGGAGCCTAATGAAAAACTGTTTTTT.

The gene calls are TRBV28 and TRBJ1-5; maybe TRBD1 (6 bases). CDR3 length: 18 residues. V was pared by 6 bases and J by 0 bases, with 21 bases between. Germline V CDR1 and CDR2: MDHEN, SYDVKM. The CDR3 DNA is TGTGCCAGCAGAACCCTGGGGTTACGGACAGATAGCAATCAGCCCCAGCATTTT. This translates into CASRTLGLRTDSNQPQHF.

Only a few counts were recorded for this clone. V usage is TRBV4-1 and J usage is TRBJ1-2; TRBD1 is a possible D gene (5 bases). CDR3 length: 15 amino acids. Deletions cut 0 bases from V and 1 base from J, with 9 bases between. Germline CDR1 reads MGHRA; CDR2 reads YSYEKL. Here the CDR3 DNA reads TGCGCCAGCAGCCAAGACCGGGGGGTTAACTATGGCTACACCTTC. Amino acids: CASSQDRGVNYGYTF.

This chain connects TRBV19 to TRBJ2-7, with 9 bases lining up with TRBD1. CDR1 LNHDA and CDR2 SQIVND come from the germline V gene (reference sequence). V was clipped by 3 bases and J by 3 bases; unmatched bases: 3. This CDR3 is 14 amino acids long. CDR3: CASSIGQGFYEQYF. The CDR3 nucleotides read TGTGCCAGTAGTATTGGACAGGGGTTCTACGAGCAGTACTTC.

The V and J genes are TRBV4-3 and TRBJ2-3, with 9 positions matching TRBD2. There are 18 residues in the CDR3. The germline V gene has CDR1 LGHNA and CDR2 YSLEER. After removal of 0 bases from V and 4 bases from J, the junction contained 11 bases not matched to a gene. The chain's CDR3 is CASSQDPAGGRIADTQYF. Here the CDR3 DNA reads TGCGCCAGCAGCCAAGATCCAGCGGGAGGAAGGATAGCAGATACGCAGTATTTT.

The chain carries TRBV29-1 and TRBJ2-6; 9 nucleotides line up with TRBD1. The V and J ends lost 6 bases and 0 bases, in that order; junction bases with no gene match: 9. There are 17 residues in the CDR3. Germline V CDR1 and CDR2: SQVTM, ANQGSEA. CDR3 sequence: CSVPAGQGASGANVLTF. CDR3 in DNA: TGCAGCGTACCAGCGGGACAGGGCGCCTCTGGGGCCAACGTCCTGACTTTC.

The chain recombines TRBV27 with TRBJ1-1, with D perhaps matching TRBD1 (6 bases). Germline V gene data show CDR1 as MNHEY and CDR2 as SMNVEV (reference sequence). V was cut by 5 bases and J by 5 bases, with 9 bases left in between. There are 12 residues in the CDR3. The CDR3: CASSPQGTEAFF. CDR3 sequence (DNA): TGTGCCAGCAGTCCCCAGGGGACTGAAGCTTTCTTT.

This clone has a handful of counts. The chain combines TRBV27 with TRBJ2-1; D may be TRBD2 (6 bases). Germline-derived CDR1 and CDR2 are MNHEY and SMNVEV (reference sequence). The length of the CDR3 is 13 residues. The V gene lost 8 bases and the J gene lost 0 bases, with 8 bases spanning the gap. CDR3 DNA: TGTGCCAGCGCGCGGGGCTCCTACAATGAGCAGTTCTTC. Protein sequence: CASARGSYNEQFF.

This clone was recorded a few times. V and J are TRBV7-2 and TRBJ2-1, with TRBD2 matching 8 bases. Germline CDR1 SGHTA, CDR2 FQGNSA. The CDR3 is made up of 15 amino acids. V dropped 3 bases and J dropped 1; count of bases not matched to a gene: 2. In DNA form, the CDR3 reads TGTGCCAGCAGCTTCGGGGGGGCATCCTACAATGAGCAGTTCTTC. Translating gives CASSFGGASYNEQFF.

This chain uses TRBV14 with TRBJ2-7, with D possibly TRBD2 on 5 matching bases. The germline V and J ends were trimmed by 5 bases and 1 base, with 18 bases remaining between them. The CDR3 is 16 amino acids. Germline assignment: CDR1 SGHDN and CDR2 FVKESK. The CDR3 DNA reads as TGTGCCAGCAGCTACCATTCCTCCGGGAATTCCTACGAGCAGTACTTC. Amino acid sequence: CASSYHSSGNSYEQYF. Full variable domain (missing parts from reference TRBV14 and TRBJ2-7): EAGVTQFPSHSVIEKGQTVTLRCDPISGHDNLYWYRRVMGKEIKFLLHFVKESKQDESGMPNNRFLAERTGGTYSTLKVQPAELEDSGVYFCASSYHSSGNSYEQYFGPGTRLTVT.

This clone appeared a single time. The chain is built from TRBV4-3 and TRBJ1-4, with a weak D call TRBD1 (6 bases). V was pared by 1 base and J by 3 bases, with 24 bases between. Germline CDR1 LGHNA, CDR2 YSLEER. The CDR3 is 20 amino acids. CDR3 residues: CASSQVGKDSQSSANEKLFF. CDR3 nucleotides: TGCGCCAGCAGCCAAGTAGGGAAGGACAGCCAGTCGTCGGCTAATGAAAAACTGTTTTTT.

V is TRBV6-1 and J is TRBJ2-5; the D gene is possibly TRBD1 (6 bases). Germline-derived CDR1 and CDR2 are MNHNS and SASEGT. The CDR3 totals 12 residues. V dropped 6 bases and J dropped 4 bases, with 9 bases sitting between them. The CDR3 coding sequence is TGTGCCAGCAGCAGGGGTACAGAGACCCAGTACTTC. Protein: CASSRGTETQYF.

This chain links TRBV28 with TRBJ2-3; D is possibly TRBD2 (7 bases). The CDR3 is made up of 18 amino acids. The V gene's germline CDR1 is MDHEN and CDR2 SYDVKM. The V and J ends lost 5 bases and 0 bases respectively, with 21 bases between them. The CDR3 DNA sequence: TGTGCCAGCAGTCAAGATCGAGGGGGGGATGATAGCACAGATACGCAGTATTTT. This translates into CASSQDRGGDDSTDTQYF.

The J gene is TRBJ2-1, the V gene TRBV29-1, with 8 bases aligning to TRBD2. Trimming removed 8 bases from V and 3 bases from J; junction bases left unmatched: 6. CDR3 size: 13 residues. The germline CDR1 and CDR2 sequences are SQVTM and ANQGSEA. This CDR3 reads CSLTTSGYNEQFF. The DNA for the CDR3 is TGCAGCTTGACTACTAGCGGCTACAATGAGCAGTTCTTC.

V usage is TRBV14 and J usage is TRBJ1-2, with 7 bases that match TRBD1. This CDR3 comprises 16 residues. The ends lost 0 bases at V and 6 bases at J; junction bases unmatched: 10. Per germline, CDR1 SGHDN and CDR2 FVKESK. CDR3 sequence (DNA): TGTGCCAGCAGCCAAGATCGACAGGGAAATTCCCATGGCTACACCTTC. Translated, it gives CASSQDRQGNSHGYTF.

The V call is TRBV27, the J call TRBJ2-7; 11 bases are a match to TRBD2. There are 16 residues in the CDR3. V lost 7 bases and J lost 6; bases outside the gene matches: 14. Germline lookup yields CDR1 MNHEY and CDR2 SMNVEV (reference sequence). This CDR3 is CASTGTSGASIGEQYF. CDR3 nucleotides: TGTGCCAGCACCGGGACTAGCGGAGCGTCTATTGGCGAGCAGTACTTC.

The chain joins TRBV19 to TRBJ2-1, with 8 bases that match TRBD2. The CDR3 runs 19 residues. Losses at the gene ends were 4 bases for V and 3 bases for J; bases not matched to a gene: 17. Per the germline V gene, CDR1 is LNHDA and CDR2 is SQIVND (reference sequence). CDR3 in amino acids: CASSTTRWSERENYNEQFF. The CDR3, as DNA: TGTGCCAGTAGTACCACTCGCTGGTCGGAGCGGGAGAACTACAATGAGCAGTTCTTC.

This sequence joins TRBV29-1 and TRBJ2-7; D gene unclear. Germline values: CDR1 SQVTM, CDR2 ANQGSEA. Trimming shortened V by 1 base and J by 2 bases, and 12 bases separated the two germline ends. The length of the CDR3 is 14 residues. CDR3 sequence reads: CSVEGAVRPYEQYF. CDR3 nucleotides: TGCAGCGTTGAAGGGGCAGTTAGACCCTACGAGCAGTACTTC.

A remark on this clone: Relative to the germline gene, one junction end is altered; a read error may explain this. The chain couples TRBV6-1 to TRBJ2-7, with 13 bases matching TRBD2. This CDR3 spans 11 amino acids. Germline V lookup: CDR1 MNHNS, CDR2 SASEGT. CDR3 in amino acids: CASSPGTSGTF. As DNA, the CDR3 is TGTGCCAGCAGTCCCGGGACTAGCGGGACTTTC.

V and J are TRBV5-1 and TRBJ2-7, with D possibly matching TRBD2 (6 bases). V was shortened by 0 bases and J by 0 bases, with 10 bases between the two germline ends. Germline V gene lookup returns CDR1 SGHRS and CDR2 YFSETQ. The CDR3 covers 15 residues. This CDR3 reads CASSLEDGSSYEQYF. CDR3 nucleotides: TGCGCCAGCAGCTTGGAAGACGGGAGCTCCTACGAGCAGTACTTC.

The rearrangement links TRBV5-5 to TRBJ2-7; 7 nucleotides match TRBD1. V lost 7 bases, J lost 4 bases, and 14 bases stayed unmatched. From germline, CDR1 is SGHKS and CDR2 YYEKEE (reference sequence). There are 15 residues in the CDR3. The CDR3 spells CASGTMTGYLYEQYF. CDR3 nucleotides: TGTGCCAGCGGCACGATGACAGGGTACCTTTACGAGCAGTACTTC.

This chain links TRBV6-1 with TRBJ2-7; 8 positions match TRBD2. Germline trimming cut 5 bases from V and 2 bases from J; bases unmatched to any gene: 8. The CDR3 covers 15 residues. Germline values: CDR1 MNHNS, CDR2 SASEGT. This CDR3 reads CASSSSGGRTYEQYF. In nucleotides, the CDR3 is TGTGCCAGCAGTTCCAGCGGGGGAAGGACCTACGAGCAGTACTTC.

This chain uses TRBV6-1 with TRBJ2-7; D possibly corresponds to TRBD2 (6 bases). CDR3 length: 13 amino acids. The V and J ends lost 4 bases and 6 bases respectively, with 13 bases between them. Germline assignment: CDR1 MNHNS and CDR2 SASEGT. The CDR3 DNA reads as TGTGCCAGCAGTGGGAGCGGAGGGATCGAGCAGTACTTC. Translated, it gives CASSGSGGIEQYF.

About this clone: This sample includes further DNA sequences coding for the same CDR3. The chain has TRBV4-3 and TRBJ2-7; D gene ambiguous. Looked up from germline, CDR1 is LGHNA and CDR2 is YSLEER. Trimming took off 1 base at V and 3 bases at J, with 10 bases between the two ends. This CDR3 region has 14 residues. The CDR3 region has the DNA TGCGCCAGCAGCCAAGGGAGTAAAGACTACGAGCAGTACTTC. The encoded protein is CASSQGSKDYEQYF.